This T cell receptor beta chain was retrieved from a study of blood T cell repertoires in COVID-19. Background on the study: The origin of the acute and convalescent COVID-19 samples was the United States, Italy and Spain. PBMCs, B-cell-depleted T cells, or T cells were the source of the cDNA or gDNA that made up the material.

The CDR3 totals 13 residues. Losses at the gene ends were 1 base for V and 2 bases for J; bases not matched to a gene: 1. The germline V gene encodes CDR1 SQVTM and CDR2 ANQGSEA. As originally analysed: Estimates of nucleated cell counts were drawn from the amplification of reference gene primers. Only in-frame clones appear in the TCRdb table, and some are missing; sequencing was by immunoSEQ multiplex PCR. For V, J and clone size, that table is used; D and trimming come from the DNA. The sample records 210,000 or so clones, approximately 81% being singletons. V gene TRBV29-1 combines with J gene TRBJ1-1; 7 positions agree with TRBD1. This TCR was recovered from an elderly woman with active or convalescent COVID-19. The material sequenced was peripheral blood. CDR3 in DNA: TGCAGCGTTGAAGGACAGGGAAACACTGAAGCTTTCTTT. This gives the protein CSVEGQGNTEAFF.